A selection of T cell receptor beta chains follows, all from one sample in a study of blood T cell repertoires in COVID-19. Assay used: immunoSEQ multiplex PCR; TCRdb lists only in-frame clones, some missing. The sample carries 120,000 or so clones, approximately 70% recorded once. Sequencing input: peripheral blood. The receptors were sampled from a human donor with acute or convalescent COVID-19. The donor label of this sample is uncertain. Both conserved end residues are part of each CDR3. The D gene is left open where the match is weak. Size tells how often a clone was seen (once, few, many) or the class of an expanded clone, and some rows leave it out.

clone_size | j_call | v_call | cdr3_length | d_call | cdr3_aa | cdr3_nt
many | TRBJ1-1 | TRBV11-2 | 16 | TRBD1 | CASSLVRDSRTTEAFF | TGTGCCAGCAGCTTAGTCCGGGACAGTAGGACCACTGAAGCTTTCTTT
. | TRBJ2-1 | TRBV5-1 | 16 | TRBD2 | CASSLIAGGSYNEQFF | TGCGCCAGCAGCTTGATAGCGGGGGGGTCCTACAATGAGCAGTTCTTC
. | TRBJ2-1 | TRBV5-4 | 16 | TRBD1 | CASSGRTGKDYNEQFF | TGTGCCAGCAGCGGGCGGACAGGGAAAGACTACAATGAGCAGTTCTTC
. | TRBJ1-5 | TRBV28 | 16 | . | CASTVRGGMSNQPQHF | TGTGCCAGCACCGTTAGGGGGGGCATGAGCAATCAGCCCCAGCATTTT
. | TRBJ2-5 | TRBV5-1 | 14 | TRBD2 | CASSSLAGAETQYF | TGCGCCAGCAGCTCCCTAGCGGGGGCTGAGACCCAGTACTTC
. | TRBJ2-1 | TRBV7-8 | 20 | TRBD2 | CASSSPGVAGGTSSYNEQFF | TGTGCCAGCAGCTCCCCTGGGGTAGCGGGGGGAACAAGCTCCTACAATGAGCAGTTCTTC
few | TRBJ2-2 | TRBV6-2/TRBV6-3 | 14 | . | CASSYSTDTGELFF | TGTGCCAGCAGTTACTCGACAGACACCGGGGAGCTGTTTTTT
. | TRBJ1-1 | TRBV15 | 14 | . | CATGSGTLNTEAFF | TGTGCCACCGGTTCCGGGACACTGAACACTGAAGCTTTCTTT
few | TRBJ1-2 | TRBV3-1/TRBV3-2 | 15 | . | CASSPGGGPTYGYTF | TGTGCCAGCAGCCCGGGAGGCGGGCCTACCTATGGCTACACCTTC
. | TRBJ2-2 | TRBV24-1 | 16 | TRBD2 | CATSPRRGANTGELFF | TGTGCCACCAGTCCCAGGCGGGGGGCGAACACCGGGGAGCTGTTTTTT
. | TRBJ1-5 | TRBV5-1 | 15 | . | CASSLFWGANQPQHF | TGCGCCAGCAGCTTGTTCTGGGGAGCGAATCAGCCCCAGCATTTT
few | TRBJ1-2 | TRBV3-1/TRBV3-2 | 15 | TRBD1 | CASSLGTGGGYGYTF | TGTGCCAGCAGCCTTGGAACAGGGGGTGGCTATGGCTACACCTTC
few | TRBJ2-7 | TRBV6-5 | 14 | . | CASSYATYPYEQYF | TGTGCCAGCAGTTACGCGACATACCCCTACGAGCAGTACTTC
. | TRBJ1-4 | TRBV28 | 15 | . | CASRGWGEANEKLFF | TGTGCCAGCAGGGGATGGGGGGAAGCTAATGAAAAACTGTTTTTT
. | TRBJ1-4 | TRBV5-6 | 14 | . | CASSLPTGNEKLFF | TGTGCCAGCAGCCTACCCACAGGGAATGAAAAACTGTTTTTT
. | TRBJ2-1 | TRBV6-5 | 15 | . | CASNPRASSYNEQFF | TGTGCCAGCAACCCGCGGGCGAGCTCCTACAATGAGCAGTTCTTC
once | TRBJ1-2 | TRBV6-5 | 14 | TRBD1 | CASSTPTGIYGYTF | TGTGCCAGCAGTACCCCGACAGGGATCTATGGCTACACCTTC
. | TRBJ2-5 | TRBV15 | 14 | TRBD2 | CATSRSGGARTQYF | TGTGCCACCAGCCGTAGCGGGGGTGCGCGAACCCAGTACTTC
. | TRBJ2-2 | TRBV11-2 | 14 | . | CASSSRSYPGELFF | TGTGCCAGCAGCTCCCGCAGTTACCCCGGGGAGCTGTTTTTT
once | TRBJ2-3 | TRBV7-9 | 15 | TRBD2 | CASSLLAGGQDTQYF | TGTGCCAGCAGCTTACTAGCGGGGGGCCAGGATACGCAGTATTTT
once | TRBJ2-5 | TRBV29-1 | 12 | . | CSVAGQGETQYF | TGCAGCGTTGCGGGTCAGGGAGAGACCCAGTACTTC
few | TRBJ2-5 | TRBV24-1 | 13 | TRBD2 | CATGSRGEETQYF | TGTGCCACCGGGTCCCGGGGGGAAGAGACCCAGTACTTC
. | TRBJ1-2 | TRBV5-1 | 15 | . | CASSLGLGQVYGYTF | TGCGCCAGCAGCTTGGGCCTTGGGCAGGTTTATGGCTACACCTTC
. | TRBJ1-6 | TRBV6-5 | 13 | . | CAGGSGQDSPLHF | TGTGCCGGCGGTTCAGGCCAGGATTCACCCCTCCACTTT
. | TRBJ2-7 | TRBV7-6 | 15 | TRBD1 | CASSDSRQGRYEQYF | TGTGCCAGCAGCGACAGCCGACAGGGACGCTACGAGCAGTACTTC
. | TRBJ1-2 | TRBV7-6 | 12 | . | CASSSGQGSLTF | TGTGCCAGCAGCTCGGGACAAGGGTCTCTCACCTTC
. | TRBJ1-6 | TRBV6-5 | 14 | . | CASSYRDNQSPLHF | TGTGCCAGCAGTTACAGGGACAATCAGTCACCCCTCCACTTT
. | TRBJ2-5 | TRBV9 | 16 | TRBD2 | CASSLGTSGGMETQYF | TGTGCCAGCAGCCTTGGGACTAGCGGGGGGATGGAGACCCAGTACTTC
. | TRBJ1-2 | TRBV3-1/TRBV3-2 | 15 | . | CASSQRGLSGKGYTF | TGTGCCAGCAGCCAAAGGGGACTTTCAGGGAAAGGCTACACCTTC
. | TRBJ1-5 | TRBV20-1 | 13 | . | CSASWGGHQPQHF | TGCAGTGCTAGTTGGGGGGGCCATCAGCCCCAGCATTTT
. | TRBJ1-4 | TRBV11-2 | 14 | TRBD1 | CASSPRRGNEKLFF | TGTGCCAGCAGCCCACGCAGGGGGAACGAAAAACTGTTTTTT
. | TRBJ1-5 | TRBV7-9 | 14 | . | CASSAGTYNQPQHF | TGTGCCAGCAGCGCCGGGACATATAATCAGCCCCAGCATTTT
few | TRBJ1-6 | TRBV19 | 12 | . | CASRGANSPLHF | TGTGCCAGTAGGGGGGCGAATTCACCCCTCCACTTT
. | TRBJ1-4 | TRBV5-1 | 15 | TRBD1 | CASSGQGAPGEKLFF | TGCGCCAGCAGCGGACAGGGGGCGCCTGGTGAAAAACTGTTTTTT
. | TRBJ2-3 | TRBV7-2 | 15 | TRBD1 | CASSLVQGATDTQYF | TGTGCCAGCAGCTTAGTCCAGGGGGCCACAGATACGCAGTATTTT
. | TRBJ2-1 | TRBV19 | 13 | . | CASSMGGHNEQFF | TGTGCCAGTAGTATGGGGGGACACAATGAGCAGTTCTTC
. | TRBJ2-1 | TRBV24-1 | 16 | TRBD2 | CATSDVKRGRKDEQFF | TGTGCCACCAGTGATGTTAAGCGGGGGCGTAAGGATGAGCAGTTCTTC
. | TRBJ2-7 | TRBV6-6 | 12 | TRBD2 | CASSSGGGEQYF | TGTGCCAGCAGTTCGGGGGGGGGCGAGCAGTACTTC
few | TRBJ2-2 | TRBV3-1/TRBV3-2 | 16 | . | CASSRTGSRRTGELFF | TGTGCCAGCAGCCGCACCGGGTCCCGACGAACCGGGGAGCTGTTTTTT
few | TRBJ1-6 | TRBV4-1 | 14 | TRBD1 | CASSRDRKNSPLHF | TGCGCCAGCAGCCGGGACAGGAAAAATTCACCCCTCCACTTT